The 20 T cell receptor beta chains given below trace back to one sample, sequenced in a study of early T cells in non-severe SARS-CoV-2 infection. TCRdb processed the 5' RACE reads anew with MiXCR; each CDR3 protein has one entry. The sample contains more than 30,000 distinct CDR3 sequences, less than 8.5% of which appear only once. This specimen was whole blood, taken at baseline. The receptors were sampled from an adult who was a healthcare worker with PCR-confirmed SARS-CoV-2 infection or an uninfected control (not recorded which).

The chain joins TRBV6-4 to TRBJ1-1; 8 bases agree with TRBD1. Germline V gene lookup returns CDR1 MRHNA and CDR2 SNTAGT. The CDR3 spans 14 residues. Germline trimming cut 6 bases from V and 4 bases from J; bases unmatched to any gene: 7. CDR3 DNA: TGTGCCAGCAGGAAGGACACAGGGGGCACTGAAGCTTTCTTT. This gives the protein CASRKDTGGTEAFF.

CDR3 DNA sequence: TGTGCCAGCTCACCACCGGATAACTACGAGCAGTACGTC. Encoded protein: CASSPPDNYEQYV. The chain carries TRBV18 and TRBJ2-7; no clear D. Germline-derived CDR1 and CDR2 are KGHSH and LQKENI. Trimming took off 0 bases at V and 3 bases at J, with 6 bases between the two ends. The CDR3 runs 13 residues.

This clonotype was seen repeatedly, ten times or more. V usage is TRBV4-3 and J usage is TRBJ2-6; D may be TRBD1 (5 bases). CDR1 and CDR2 (germline): LGHNA, YSLEER. The CDR3 totals 17 residues. V was clipped by 0 bases and J by 4 bases, with 13 bases between them. The CDR3 spells CASSQDQAGYGANVLTF. The CDR3 bases are TGCGCCAGCAGCCAAGATCAGGCAGGGTACGGGGCCAACGTCCTGACTTTC.

The rearrangement joins TRBV28 to TRBJ2-1; TRBD2 might be the D (6 bases). V lost 2 bases, J lost 7 bases, and 18 bases lay in between. Per the germline V gene, CDR1 is MDHEN and CDR2 is SYDVKM. This CDR3 is 16 amino acids long. The CDR3 DNA sequence: TGTGCCAGCAGTTTAGGAGGGAGTCCTATTAGGAATGAGCAGTTCTTC. Its protein product is CASSLGGSPIRNEQFF.

This clonotype was recorded at least ten times. The V gene is TRBV20-1, the J gene TRBJ2-1; 9 positions agree with TRBD1. This CDR3 comprises 14 residues. Germline values: CDR1 DFQATT, CDR2 SNEGSKA (reference sequence). With V trimmed by 5 bases and J by 7 bases, 9 bases remained unmatched. The CDR3 here is CSAPRTGTGNEQFF. The CDR3 coding sequence is TGCAGTGCTCCTCGAACCGGGACAGGGAATGAGCAGTTCTTC.

This clonotype occurred a few times. An end of the junction does not agree with germline; a read error may underlie this. The chain is built from TRBV7-3 and TRBJ2-2, with a tentative D call TRBD1 (6 bases). Germline lookup yields CDR1 SGHTA and CDR2 FQGTGA. The CDR3 totals 13 residues. CDR3 sequence: CASSVTGSGELFF. The CDR3 DNA follows: TGTGCCAGCAGCGTAACAGGGTCCGGGGAGCTGTTTTTT.

At least ten counts were recorded for this clonotype. The V and J genes are TRBV20-1 and TRBJ1-1, with unresolved D. Trimming took off 1 base at V and 0 bases at J, with 9 bases between the two ends. Germline CDR1 reads DFQATT; CDR2 reads SNEGSKA (reference sequence). This CDR3 has 14 amino acids. The CDR3 protein is CSARVGNMNTEAFF. The CDR3 DNA is TGCAGTGCTAGAGTAGGTAACATGAACACTGAAGCTTTCTTT.

At least ten counts were recorded for this clonotype. The V and J genes are TRBV4-3 and TRBJ2-1, with no clear D. V lost 4 bases, J lost 5 bases, and 9 bases lay in between. Germline lookup yields CDR1 LGHNA and CDR2 YSLEER. The CDR3 length is 13 residues. The DNA of the CDR3 is TGCGCCAGCAGCCCATTTCTGGACAATGAGCAGTTCTTC. This encodes CASSPFLDNEQFF.

Ten or more counts support this clonotype. The chain links TRBV7-9 to TRBJ2-5; the D is unclear. Trimming stripped 5 bases from V and 5 bases from J, with 9 bases between. Germline CDR1 and CDR2: SEHNR and FQNEAQ (reference sequence). The CDR3 has 12 residues. The CDR3 spells CASSLTAETQYF. Written as DNA, the CDR3 is TGTGCCAGCAGCCTCACCGCCGAGACCCAGTACTTC. The whole variable domain, remainder taken from reference TRBV7-9 and TRBJ2-5, is DTGVSQNPRHKITKRGQNVTFRCDPISEHNRLYWYRQTLGQGPEFLTYFQNEAQLEKSRLLSDRFSAERPKGSFSTLEIQRTEQGDSAMYLCASSLTAETQYFGPGTRLLVL.

This clonotype came up many times. The chain employs TRBV5-4 and TRBJ2-5; 13 bases match TRBD2. Germline assignment: CDR1 SGHNT and CDR2 YYREEE (reference sequence). V lost 4 bases to trimming and J lost 5 bases; unmatched junction nucleotides: 8. The CDR3 totals 16 residues. The CDR3 bases are TGTGCCAGCAGCAACCCAGGACTAGCGGGAGATGAGACCCAGTACTTC. It codes for CASSNPGLAGDETQYF.

This chain joins TRBV19 and TRBJ1-2, with D unclear. Germline values: CDR1 LNHDA, CDR2 SQIVND (reference sequence). This CDR3 is 12 amino acids long. V was trimmed by 3 bases and J by 5 bases, leaving 7 bases between them. The CDR3: CASSISGYGYTF. As DNA, the CDR3 is TGTGCCAGTAGTATCTCGGGGTATGGCTACACCTTC.

The rearrangement links TRBV11-1 to TRBJ2-2, with 7 positions matching TRBD1. CDR1 is SGHAT, CDR2 FQDESV, per germline (reference sequence). V shed 6 bases, J shed 1 base, and the junction held 2 bases outside the gene matches. The length of the CDR3 is 14 residues. CDR3 amino acids: CASRQGRNTGELFF. The CDR3, as DNA: TGTGCCAGCAGACAGGGGAGGAACACCGGGGAGCTGTTTTTT.

This clonotype came up many times. DNA for the CDR3: TGTGCCAGCAGCTTACTAGCGTACACCGGGGAGCTGTTTTTT. Its translation: CASSLLAYTGELFF. The chain carries TRBV7-2 and TRBJ2-2; maybe TRBD2 (6 bases). Germline CDR1 is SGHTA and CDR2 is FQGNSA. The V end lost 2 bases, the J end lost 3 bases, and 7 bases lay between the germline ends. The CDR3 contains 14 residues.

This clonotype was detected ten times or more. The genes are TRBV12-3 or TRBV12-4 and TRBJ2-7; TRBD2 aligns across 10 bases. V shed 1 base and J 8 bases; nucleotides not matched to a gene: 5. The CDR3 runs 14 residues. The CDR3 region is CASSLGLAGAKQYF. Written as DNA, the CDR3 is TGTGCCAGCAGTTTAGGCCTAGCGGGAGCCAAGCAGTACTTC.

This clonotype ranks as medium-sized. This chain joins TRBV7-2 and TRBJ2-1; the D gene could be TRBD1 or TRBD2 (5 bases each). Trimming removed 3 bases from V and 3 bases from J, with 9 bases in between. This CDR3 has 14 residues. Germline values: CDR1 SGHTA, CDR2 FQGNSA. This CDR3 is CASSFDGGYNEQFF. The DNA of the CDR3 is TGTGCCAGCAGCTTTGATGGGGGCTACAATGAGCAGTTCTTC.

This clonotype appeared once. This rearrangement joins TRBV5-1 to TRBJ1-4; weak D call: TRBD1 (5 bases). V lost 4 bases to trimming and J lost 7 bases, with 17 bases between them. Germline V lookup: CDR1 SGHRS, CDR2 YFSETQ. This CDR3 spans 15 amino acids. The CDR3 DNA reads TGCGCCAGCAGCCCCGGACGGGGGGTCGGTGAAAAACTGTTTTTT. It specifies CASSPGRGVGEKLFF.

This clonotype was seen at least ten times. The rearrangement joins TRBV20-1 to TRBJ2-3; perhaps D is TRBD1 or TRBD2 (5 bases each). V was cut by 0 bases and J by 11 bases, with 9 bases left in between. Germline lookup yields CDR1 DFQATT and CDR2 SNEGSKA (reference sequence). The CDR3 runs 11 residues. The CDR3 region has the DNA TGCAGTGCTAGAGAGGATGGGGGGCAGTATTTT. This gives the protein CSAREDGGQYF.

This clonotype came up many times. This chain uses TRBV5-1 with TRBJ2-7; TRBD1 or TRBD2 may be the D gene (5 bases each). The CDR3 is made up of 15 amino acids. Trimming took off 3 bases at V and 2 bases at J, with 15 bases between the two ends. Germline V CDR1 and CDR2: SGHRS, YFSETQ. The CDR3 reads CASSSRDGSTYEQYF. The CDR3 bases are TGCGCCAGCAGCTCCCGGGACGGATCGACCTACGAGCAGTACTTC.

This clonotype was seen a handful of times. The chain links TRBV7-6 to TRBJ1-3, with D possibly TRBD1 on 6 matching bases. V lost 0 bases and J lost 3, with 18 bases in between. The CDR3 contains 18 residues. Germline CDR1 SGHVS, CDR2 FNYEAQ. In nucleotides, the CDR3 is TGTGCCAGCAGCTTAGCGGGGTGGGACAAAAACCGTGGAAACACCATATATTTT. Translating it yields CASSLAGWDKNRGNTIYF.

To note about this clonotype: A read error is possible here, since a much larger clone lies one base away. J is TRBJ1-3 and V is TRBV10-3, with TRBD1 identical over 9 bases. The CDR3 length is 14 residues. Germline CDR1 and CDR2: ENHRY and SYGVKD. The CDR3, as DNA: TGTGTCGCGTCGGGACAGGGTAATGGAAACACCATATATTTT. It codes for CVASGQGNGNTIYF.